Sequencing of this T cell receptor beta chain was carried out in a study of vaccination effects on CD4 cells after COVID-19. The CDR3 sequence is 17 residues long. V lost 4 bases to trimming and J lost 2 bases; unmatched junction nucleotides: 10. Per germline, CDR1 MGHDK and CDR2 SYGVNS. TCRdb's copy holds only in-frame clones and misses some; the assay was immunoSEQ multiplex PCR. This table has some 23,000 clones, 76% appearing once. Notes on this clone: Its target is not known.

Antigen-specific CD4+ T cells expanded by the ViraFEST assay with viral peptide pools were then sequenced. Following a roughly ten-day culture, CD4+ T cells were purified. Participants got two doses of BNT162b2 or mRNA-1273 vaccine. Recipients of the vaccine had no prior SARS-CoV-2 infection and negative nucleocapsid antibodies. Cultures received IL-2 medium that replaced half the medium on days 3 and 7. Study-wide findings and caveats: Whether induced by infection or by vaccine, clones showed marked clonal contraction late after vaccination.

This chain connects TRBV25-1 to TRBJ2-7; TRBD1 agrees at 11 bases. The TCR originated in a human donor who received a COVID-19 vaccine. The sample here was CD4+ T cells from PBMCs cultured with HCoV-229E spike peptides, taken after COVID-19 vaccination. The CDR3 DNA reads TGTGCCAGCAGTGGAGCCCCCGGGACAGGGGGTGCCTACGAGCAGTACTTC. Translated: CASSGAPGTGGAYEQYF.